This TCR beta chain appears in the sequencing data of a study of blood T cell repertoires in COVID-19. Looked up from germline, CDR1 is SGHDT and CDR2 is YYEEEE. V was pared by 6 bases and J by 0 bases, with 5 bases of the junction left unmatched. The CDR3 loop spans 14 amino acids. Libraries were prepared by immunoSEQ multiplex PCR; TCRdb keeps only in-frame clonotypes and omits some of them. Of fewer than 300,000 clones in the sample, under 90% were seen once. The chain joins TRBV5-6 to TRBJ1-1, with 7 nucleotides matching TRBD1. The sequencing sample was made of peripheral blood. This receptor was taken from a woman aged 18-35 years with acute or convalescent COVID-19. CDR3 in DNA: TGTGCCAGCAAATTGGACAGGTTGAACACTGAAGCTTTCTTT. Translated: CASKLDRLNTEAFF.